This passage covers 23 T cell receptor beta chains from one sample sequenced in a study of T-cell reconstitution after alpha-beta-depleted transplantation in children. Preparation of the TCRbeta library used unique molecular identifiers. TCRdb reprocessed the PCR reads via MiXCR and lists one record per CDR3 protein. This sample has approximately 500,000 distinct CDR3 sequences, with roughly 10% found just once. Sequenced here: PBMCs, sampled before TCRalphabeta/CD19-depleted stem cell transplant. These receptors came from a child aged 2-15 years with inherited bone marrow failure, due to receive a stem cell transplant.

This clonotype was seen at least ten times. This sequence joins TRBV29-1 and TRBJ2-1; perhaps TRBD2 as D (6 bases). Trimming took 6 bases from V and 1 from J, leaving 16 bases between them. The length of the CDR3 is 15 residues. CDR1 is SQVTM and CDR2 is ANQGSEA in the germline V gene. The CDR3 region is CSVDSRLGSYNEQFF. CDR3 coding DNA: TGCAGCGTAGACTCCCGACTAGGTTCCTACAATGAGCAGTTCTTC.

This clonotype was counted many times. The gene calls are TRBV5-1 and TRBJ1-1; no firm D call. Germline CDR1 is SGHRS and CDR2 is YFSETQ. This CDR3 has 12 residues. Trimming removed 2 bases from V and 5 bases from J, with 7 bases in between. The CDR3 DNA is TGCGCCAGCAGCTTCCTGGGGACTGAAGCTTTCTTT. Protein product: CASSFLGTEAFF.

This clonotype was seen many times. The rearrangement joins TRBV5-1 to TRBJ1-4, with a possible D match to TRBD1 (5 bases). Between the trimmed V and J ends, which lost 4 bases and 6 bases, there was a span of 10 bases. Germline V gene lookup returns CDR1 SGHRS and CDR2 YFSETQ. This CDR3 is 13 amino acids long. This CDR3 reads CASSAGTDEKLFF. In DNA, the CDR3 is TGCGCCAGCAGCGCTGGGACGGATGAAAAACTGTTTTTT.

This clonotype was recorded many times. The DNA for the CDR3 is TGTGCCAGCAGTCCGGGACTGACCTCTCACAATGAGCAGTTCTTC. Its protein is CASSPGLTSHNEQFF. The chain couples TRBV27 to TRBJ2-1, with a possible D match to TRBD2 (6 bases). V was clipped by 5 bases and J by 5 bases, with 16 bases between them. The CDR3 sequence is 15 residues long. Germline CDR1 MNHEY, CDR2 SMNVEV (reference sequence).

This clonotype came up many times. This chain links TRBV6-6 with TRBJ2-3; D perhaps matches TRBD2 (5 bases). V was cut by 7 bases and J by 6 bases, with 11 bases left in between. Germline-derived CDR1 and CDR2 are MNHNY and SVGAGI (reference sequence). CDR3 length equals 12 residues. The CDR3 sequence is CASKEAPDTQYF. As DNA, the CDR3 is TGTGCCAGCAAGGAGGCTCCCGATACGCAGTATTTT.

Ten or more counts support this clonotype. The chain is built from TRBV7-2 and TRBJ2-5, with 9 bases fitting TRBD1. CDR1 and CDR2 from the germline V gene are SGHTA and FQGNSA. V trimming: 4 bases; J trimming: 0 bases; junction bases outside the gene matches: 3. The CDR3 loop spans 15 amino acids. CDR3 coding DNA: TGTGCCAGCAGCTCGGGACAGGGCTACCAAGAGACCCAGTACTTC. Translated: CASSSGQGYQETQYF.

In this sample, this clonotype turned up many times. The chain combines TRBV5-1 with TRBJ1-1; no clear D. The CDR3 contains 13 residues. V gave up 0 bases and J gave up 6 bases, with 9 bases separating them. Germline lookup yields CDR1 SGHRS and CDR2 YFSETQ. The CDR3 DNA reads TGCGCCAGCAGCTTGGTTGTGGGCCCTGAAGCTTTCTTT. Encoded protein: CASSLVVGPEAFF.

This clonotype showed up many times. CDR3 DNA: TGTGCCAGCAGCCAAGACAGGGACTTAACCACAGATACGCAGTATTTT. Protein sequence: CASSQDRDLTTDTQYF. V usage is TRBV7-8 and J usage is TRBJ2-3; tentative D call: TRBD1 (7 bases). The CDR3 has 16 amino acids. V dropped 5 bases and J dropped 2 bases, with 17 bases sitting between them. Per germline, CDR1 SGHVS and CDR2 FQNEAQ.

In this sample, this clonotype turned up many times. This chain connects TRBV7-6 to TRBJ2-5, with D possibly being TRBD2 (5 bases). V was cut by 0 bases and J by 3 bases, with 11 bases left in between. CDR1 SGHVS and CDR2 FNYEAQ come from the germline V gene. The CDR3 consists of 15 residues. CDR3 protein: CASSLAPEGKETQYF. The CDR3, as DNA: TGTGCCAGCAGCTTAGCGCCAGAGGGAAAAGAGACCCAGTACTTC.

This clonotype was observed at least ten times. The CDR3 bases are TGTGCCAGCAGTTTGGTGGGACTAGCGGTCGGGGAGCTGTTTTTT. It translates to CASSLVGLAVGELFF. The chain carries TRBV27 and TRBJ2-2; TRBD2 matches at 11 bases. V dropped 3 bases and J dropped 7; count of bases not matched to a gene: 4. Germline-derived CDR1 and CDR2 are MNHEY and SMNVEV (reference sequence). The CDR3 contains 15 residues.

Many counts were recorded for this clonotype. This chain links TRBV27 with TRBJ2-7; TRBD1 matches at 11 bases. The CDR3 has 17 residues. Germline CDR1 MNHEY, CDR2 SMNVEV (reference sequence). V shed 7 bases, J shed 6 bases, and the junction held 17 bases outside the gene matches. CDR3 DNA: TGTGCCAGCACCACTCGGTTCTCGGGACAGGGGGTGTCCGAGCAGTACTTC. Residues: CASTTRFSGQGVSEQYF.

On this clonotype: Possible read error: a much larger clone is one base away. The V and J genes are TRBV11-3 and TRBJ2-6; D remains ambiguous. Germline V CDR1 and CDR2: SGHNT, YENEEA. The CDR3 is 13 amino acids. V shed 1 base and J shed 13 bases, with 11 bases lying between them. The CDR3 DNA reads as TGTGCCAGCAGCTTAGCCCCGGGTGGAGTCCTGACTTTC. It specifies CASSLAPGGVLTF.

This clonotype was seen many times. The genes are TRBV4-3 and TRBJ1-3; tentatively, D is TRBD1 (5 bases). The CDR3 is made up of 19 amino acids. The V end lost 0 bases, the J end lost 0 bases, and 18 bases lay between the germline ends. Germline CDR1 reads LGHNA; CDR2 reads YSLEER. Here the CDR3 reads CASSQDWGTVYASGNTIYF. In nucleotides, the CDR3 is TGCGCCAGCAGCCAAGATTGGGGGACGGTTTATGCCTCTGGAAACACCATATATTTT.

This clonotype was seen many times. The CDR3 DNA reads TGTGCCAGCTCACTAGTCGGCGGGGAGCTGTTTTTT. Translated: CASSLVGGELFF. V and J are TRBV18 and TRBJ2-2; D unresolved. CDR1 is KGHSH, CDR2 LQKENI, per germline. V shed 4 bases and J shed 7 bases, with 7 bases lying between them. This CDR3 has 12 residues.

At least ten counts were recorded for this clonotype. DNA of the CDR3: TGTGCCAGCAGCCCCTATTTCCTTGCGGGAGGGCCAAGGGGAACCTACAATGAGCAGTTCTTC. It encodes CASSPYFLAGGPRGTYNEQFF. The chain joins TRBV3-1 to TRBJ2-1, with 9 bases that match TRBD2. Trimming at V came to 4 bases and at J to 2 bases, leaving 21 bases not matched to a gene. Germline lookup yields CDR1 LGHDT and CDR2 YNNKEL (reference sequence). This CDR3 has 21 amino acids.

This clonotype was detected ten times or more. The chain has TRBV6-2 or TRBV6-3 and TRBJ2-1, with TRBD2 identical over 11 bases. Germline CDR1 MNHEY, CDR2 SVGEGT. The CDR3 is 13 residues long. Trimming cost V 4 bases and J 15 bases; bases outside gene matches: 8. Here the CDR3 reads CASSFPLAGGLFF. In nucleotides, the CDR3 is TGTGCCAGCAGTTTCCCGCTAGCGGGGGGACTGTTCTTC.

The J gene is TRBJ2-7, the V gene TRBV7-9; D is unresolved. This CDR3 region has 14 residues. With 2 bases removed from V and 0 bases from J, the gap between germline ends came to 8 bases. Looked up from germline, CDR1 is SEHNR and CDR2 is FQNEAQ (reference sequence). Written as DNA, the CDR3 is TGTGCCAGCAGCTTAAACGCAGACTCCTACGAGCAGTACTTC. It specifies CASSLNADSYEQYF.

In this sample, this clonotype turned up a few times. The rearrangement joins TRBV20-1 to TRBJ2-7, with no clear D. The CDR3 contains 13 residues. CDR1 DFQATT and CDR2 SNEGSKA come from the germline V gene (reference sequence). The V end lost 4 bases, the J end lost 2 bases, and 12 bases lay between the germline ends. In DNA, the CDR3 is TGCAGTGCTAACAAAGCACCAACCTACGAGCAGTACTTC. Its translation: CSANKAPTYEQYF.

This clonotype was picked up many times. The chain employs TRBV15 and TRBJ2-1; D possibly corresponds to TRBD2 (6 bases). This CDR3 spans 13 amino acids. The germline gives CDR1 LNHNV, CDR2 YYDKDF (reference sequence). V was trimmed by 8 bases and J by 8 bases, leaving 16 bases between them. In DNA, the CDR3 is TGTGCCACCCGGGAGAGTTGGTTCTATGAGCAGTTCTTC. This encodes CATRESWFYEQFF.

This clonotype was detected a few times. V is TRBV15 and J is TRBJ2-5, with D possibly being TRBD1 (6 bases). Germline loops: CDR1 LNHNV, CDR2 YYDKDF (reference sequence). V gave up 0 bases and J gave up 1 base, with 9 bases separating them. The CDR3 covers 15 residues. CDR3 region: CATSRERTVQETQYF. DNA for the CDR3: TGTGCCACCAGCAGAGAACGGACAGTCCAAGAGACCCAGTACTTC.

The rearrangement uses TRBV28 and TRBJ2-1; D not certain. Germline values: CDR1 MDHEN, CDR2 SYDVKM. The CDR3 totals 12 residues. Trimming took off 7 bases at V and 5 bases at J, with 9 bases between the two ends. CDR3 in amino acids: CASTGPDNEQFF. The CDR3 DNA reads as TGTGCCAGCACCGGTCCGGACAATGAGCAGTTCTTC.

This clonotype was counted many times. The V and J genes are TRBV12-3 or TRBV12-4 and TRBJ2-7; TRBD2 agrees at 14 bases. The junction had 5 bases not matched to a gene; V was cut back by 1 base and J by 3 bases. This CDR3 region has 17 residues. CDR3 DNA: TGTGCCAGCAGTTTAGGAAGGACTAGCGGGAGGTACTACGAGCAGTACTTC. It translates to CASSLGRTSGRYYEQYF.

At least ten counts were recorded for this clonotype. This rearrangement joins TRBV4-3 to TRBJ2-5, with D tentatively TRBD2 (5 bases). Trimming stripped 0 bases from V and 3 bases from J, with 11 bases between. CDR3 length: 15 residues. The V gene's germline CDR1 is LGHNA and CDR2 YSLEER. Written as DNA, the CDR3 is TGCGCCAGCAGCCAAGAGCCTCGGGGAGAAGAGACCCAGTACTTC. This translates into CASSQEPRGEETQYF.